This paragraph covers one TCR beta chain sequence. This sample was included in a study of regulatory T cells in long-lasting Graves disease. Specified time point: persistent/refractory GD, antithyroid drugs over 5 years with positive TRAb. The authors made the TCR library using RNA they extracted from PBMCs. Both iRepertoire HTBI primers and Arm-PCR of CDR3 regions were used to build the TCR beta libraries. TCRdb re-called the multiplex PCR reads through MiXCR, storing one row per CDR3 protein. The sample has fewer than 450,000 distinct CDR3 sequences; less than 25% are singletons. The J segment lost 6 bases and the V segment lost 3 bases, leaving 8 bases of the junction unmatched. This CDR3 is 15 amino acids long. Per the germline V gene, CDR1 is DFQATT and CDR2 is SNEGSKA (reference sequence).

This TCR came from a female donor with Graves disease. The specimen was peripheral blood mononuclear cells (PBMCs), collected when the disease was refractory, from a patient treated with antithyroid drugs. The V call is TRBV20-1, the J call TRBJ2-1; TRBD2 agrees at 10 bases. The CDR3 bases are TGCAGTGCTAGCTGGACTAGCGGTAACCTCAATGAGCAGTTCTTC. As protein: CSASWTSGNLNEQFF.